This T cell receptor beta chain was recorded in a study of T cell repertoires in cytomegalovirus infection. At the level of the study: Peptides in the study included HLA-C-restricted and HLA-B-restricted CMV epitopes. Shared public TCR beta signatures pointed to both CMV infection and a matching HLA type. The study, taken as a whole, reports: Cumulative frequency (of public TCR beta family members) identified carriers of CMV plus the relevant HLA. The response measured ex vivo was dominated by TCR beta clonotypes (HLA-C-restricted and CMV-specific).

TCRdb re-called the reads with MiXCR, one entry per CDR3 protein. The sample contains fewer than 1,000,000 distinct CDR3 sequences, 31% of which appear only once. For this clonotype: Its matching antigen is unknown.

The CDR3 runs to 17 residues. From germline, CDR1 is MNHEY and CDR2 SMNVEV (reference sequence). Unmatched junction bases numbered 10, after V lost 7 bases and J lost 2 bases. The rearrangement links TRBV27 to TRBJ2-6, with 8 bases aligning to TRBD1. The sample here was cultured CD8+ T cells from PBMCs, taken from culture after CMV antigen stimulation. This TCR came from a human donor in good health (CMV status not recorded). Some clones in this sample may be carry-over from other donors' samples. In DNA form, the CDR3 reads TGTGCCAGCACCCACGCCGGGACAGGAACTGGGGCCAACGTCCTGACTTTC. This sequence encodes CASTHAGTGTGANVLTF.